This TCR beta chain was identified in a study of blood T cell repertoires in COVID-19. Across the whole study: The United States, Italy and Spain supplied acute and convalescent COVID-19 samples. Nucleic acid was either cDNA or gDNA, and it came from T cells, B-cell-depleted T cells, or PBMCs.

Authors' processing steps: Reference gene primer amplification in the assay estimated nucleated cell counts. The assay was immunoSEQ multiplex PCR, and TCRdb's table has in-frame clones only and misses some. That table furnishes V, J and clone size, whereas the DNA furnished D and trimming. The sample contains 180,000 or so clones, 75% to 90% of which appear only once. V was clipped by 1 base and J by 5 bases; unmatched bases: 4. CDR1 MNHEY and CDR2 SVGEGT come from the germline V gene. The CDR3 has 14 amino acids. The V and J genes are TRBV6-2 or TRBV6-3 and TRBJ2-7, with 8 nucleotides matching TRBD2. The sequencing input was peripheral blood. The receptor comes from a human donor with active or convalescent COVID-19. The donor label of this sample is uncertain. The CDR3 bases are TGTGCCAGCAGTTACTTCGGGACTAGAGACGAGCAGTACTTC. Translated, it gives CASSYFGTRDEQYF.